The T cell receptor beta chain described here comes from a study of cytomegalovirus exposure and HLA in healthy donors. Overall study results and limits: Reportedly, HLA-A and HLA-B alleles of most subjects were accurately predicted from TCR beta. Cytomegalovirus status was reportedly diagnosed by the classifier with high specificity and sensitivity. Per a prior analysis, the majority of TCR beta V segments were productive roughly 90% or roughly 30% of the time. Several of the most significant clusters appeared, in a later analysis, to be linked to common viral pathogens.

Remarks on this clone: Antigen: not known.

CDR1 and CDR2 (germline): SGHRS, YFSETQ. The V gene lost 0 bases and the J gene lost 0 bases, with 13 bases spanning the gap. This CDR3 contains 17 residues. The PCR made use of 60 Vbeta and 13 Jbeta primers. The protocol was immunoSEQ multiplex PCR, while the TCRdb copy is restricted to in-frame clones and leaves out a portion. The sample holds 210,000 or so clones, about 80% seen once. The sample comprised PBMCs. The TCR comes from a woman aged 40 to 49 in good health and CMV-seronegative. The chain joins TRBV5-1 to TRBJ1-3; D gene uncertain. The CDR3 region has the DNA TGCGCCAGCAGCTTGGGACGGAGCCGTCTCTCTGGAAACACCATATATTTT. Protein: CASSLGRSRLSGNTIYF.